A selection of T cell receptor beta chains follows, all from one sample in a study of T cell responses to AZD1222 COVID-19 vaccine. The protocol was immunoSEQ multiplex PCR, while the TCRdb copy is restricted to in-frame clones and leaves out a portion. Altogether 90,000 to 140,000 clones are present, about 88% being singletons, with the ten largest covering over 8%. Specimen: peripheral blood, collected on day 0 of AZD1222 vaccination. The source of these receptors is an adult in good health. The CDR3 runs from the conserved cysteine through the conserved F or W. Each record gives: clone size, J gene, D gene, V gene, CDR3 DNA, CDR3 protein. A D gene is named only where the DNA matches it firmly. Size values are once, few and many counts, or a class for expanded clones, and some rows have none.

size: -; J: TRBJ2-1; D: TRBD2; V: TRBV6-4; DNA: TGTGCCAGCAGTCTCGGACTAGCGAATGAGCAGTTCTTC; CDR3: CASSLGLANEQFF
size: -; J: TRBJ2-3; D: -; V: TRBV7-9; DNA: TGTGCCAGCAGCTTACAGCCGATGGGAACGGTTGGAGATACGCAGTATTTT; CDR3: CASSLQPMGTVGDTQYF
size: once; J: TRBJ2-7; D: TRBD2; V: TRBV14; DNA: TGTGCCAGCAGCCAAGAGCCTTTCACTAGCGGAGGGCACTCCTACGAGCAGTACTTC; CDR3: CASSQEPFTSGGHSYEQYF
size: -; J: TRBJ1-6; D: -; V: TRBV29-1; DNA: TGCAGCGTCAAGACAGGAAGCTCCTATAATTCACCCCTCCACTTT; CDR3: CSVKTGSSYNSPLHF
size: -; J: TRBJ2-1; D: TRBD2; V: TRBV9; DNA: TGTGCCAGCAGCATAGGGACTAGCGGCTACAATGAGCAGTTCTTC; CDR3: CASSIGTSGYNEQFF
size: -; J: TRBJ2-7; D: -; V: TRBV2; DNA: TGTGCCAGCAGCCTGGCCTTCTACGAGCAGTACTTC; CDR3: CASSLAFYEQYF
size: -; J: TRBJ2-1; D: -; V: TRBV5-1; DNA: TGCGCCAGCAGCCCCACGACAGACAATGAGCAGTTCTTC; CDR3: CASSPTTDNEQFF
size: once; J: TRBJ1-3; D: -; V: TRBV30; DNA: TGTGCCTGGGGAAGAGGGGACGGACCTGGAAACACCATATATTTT; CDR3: CAWGRGDGPGNTIYF
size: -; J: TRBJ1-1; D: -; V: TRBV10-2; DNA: TGCGCCAGCCAGCTCGCCGGAGAACCTGAAGCTTTCTTT; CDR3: CASQLAGEPEAFF
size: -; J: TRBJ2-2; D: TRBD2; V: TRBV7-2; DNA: TGTGCCAGCACCCGACTAGCGAGGGCCGGGGAGCTGTTTTTT; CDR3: CASTRLARAGELFF
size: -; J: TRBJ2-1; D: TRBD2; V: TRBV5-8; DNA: TGTGCCAGCAGCCGGGAGGGTCCCAATGAGCAGTTCTTC; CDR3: CASSREGPNEQFF
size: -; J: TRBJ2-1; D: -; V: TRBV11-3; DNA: TGTGCCAGCAGTCCCCCAGGGGAGCATGAGCAGTTCTTC; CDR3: CASSPPGEHEQFF
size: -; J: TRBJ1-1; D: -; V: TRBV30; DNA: TGTGCCAGAACCAGGGTGAACACTGAAGCTTTCTTT; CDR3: CARTRVNTEAFF
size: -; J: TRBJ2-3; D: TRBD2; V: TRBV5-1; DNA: TGCGCCAGCAGCTTGTCAGGGCGGGAGCGCACAGATACGCAGTATTTT; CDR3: CASSLSGRERTDTQYF
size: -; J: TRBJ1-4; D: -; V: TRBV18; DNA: TGTGCCAGCTCACCACCGGCCGGCCACAATGAAAAACTGTTTTTT; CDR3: CASSPPAGHNEKLFF
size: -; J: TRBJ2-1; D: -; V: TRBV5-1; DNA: TGCGCCAGCAGACCCGGGGCCGGCGATGAGCAGTTCTTC; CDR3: CASRPGAGDEQFF
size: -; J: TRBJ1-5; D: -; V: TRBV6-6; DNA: TGTGCCAGCAGTCCCCTACGAGGGGCGCGGGTGAGCAATCAGCCCCAGCATTTT; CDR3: CASSPLRGARVSNQPQHF
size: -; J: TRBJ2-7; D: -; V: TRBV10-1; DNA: TGCGCCAGCGTCTACGAGCAGTACTTC; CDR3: CASVYEQYF
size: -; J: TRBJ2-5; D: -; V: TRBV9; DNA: TGTGCCAGCAGCGCCCTTCCGGGGACCCAGTACTTC; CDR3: CASSALPGTQYF
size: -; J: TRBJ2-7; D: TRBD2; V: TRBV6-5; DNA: TGTGCCACGCGCGGGGGGGCTTTAGCCGAGCAGTACTTC; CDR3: CATRGGALAEQYF
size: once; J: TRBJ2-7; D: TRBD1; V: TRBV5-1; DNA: TGCGCCAGCAAGGGCGGGACAGGACTCTCCTACGAGCAGTACTTC; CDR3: CASKGGTGLSYEQYF
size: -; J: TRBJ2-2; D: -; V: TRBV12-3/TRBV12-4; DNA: TGTGCCAGCAGTTTTGTGGGAAATGGGGAGCTGTTTTTT; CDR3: CASSFVGNGELFF
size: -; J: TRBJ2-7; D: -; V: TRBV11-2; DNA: TGTGCCAGCAGCCCGCTTCGCGGGATACCCTACGAGCAGTACTTC; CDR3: CASSPLRGIPYEQYF
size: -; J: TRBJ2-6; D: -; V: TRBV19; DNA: TGTGCCAGTAGTCCCGGGACATCTGGGGCCAACGTCCTGACTTTC; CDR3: CASSPGTSGANVLTF
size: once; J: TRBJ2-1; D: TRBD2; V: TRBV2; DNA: TGTGCCAGCCTGGGACTAGCGGGAGGGCCATTAAATGAGCAGTTCTTC; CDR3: CASLGLAGGPLNEQFF
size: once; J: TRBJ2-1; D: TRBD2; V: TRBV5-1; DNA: TGCGCCAGCAGCTCCGGGTTAGCGGGGTACAATGAGCAGTTCTTC; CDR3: CASSSGLAGYNEQFF
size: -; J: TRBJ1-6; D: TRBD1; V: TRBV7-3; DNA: TGTGCCAGCAGCTTTCAGGGGGATAATTCACCCCTCCACTTT; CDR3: CASSFQGDNSPLHF
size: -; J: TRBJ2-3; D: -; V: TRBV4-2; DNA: TGTGCCAGCAGCCAAGTCACATGGCAGGCTAGCACAGATACGCAGTATTTT; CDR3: CASSQVTWQASTDTQYF
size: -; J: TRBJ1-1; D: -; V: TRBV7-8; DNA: TGTGCCAGCAGCGCCACCGGGACACAAAGGATGAACACTGAAGCTTTCTTT; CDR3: CASSATGTQRMNTEAFF
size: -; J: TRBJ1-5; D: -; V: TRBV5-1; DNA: TGCGCCAGCAGCTTGGATGGCAATCAGCCCCAGCATTTT; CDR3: CASSLDGNQPQHF
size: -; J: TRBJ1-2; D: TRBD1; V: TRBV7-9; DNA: TGTGCCAGCAGCTCCCAACCACACAGGGGAGGCTACACCTTC; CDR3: CASSSQPHRGGYTF
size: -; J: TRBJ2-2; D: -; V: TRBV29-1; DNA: TGCAGCGTTCAGAACACCGGGGAGCTGTTTTTT; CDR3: CSVQNTGELFF
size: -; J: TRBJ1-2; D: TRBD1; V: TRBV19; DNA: TGTGCCAGTACTGAGGGGGCGAATCCTGGCTACACCTTC; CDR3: CASTEGANPGYTF
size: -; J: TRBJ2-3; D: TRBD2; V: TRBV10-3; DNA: TGTGCCATCAGTGGTGCGGGAGGCGATACGCAGTATTTT; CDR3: CAISGAGGDTQYF
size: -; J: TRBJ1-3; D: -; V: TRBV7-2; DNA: TGTGCCAGCAGCTTAGGGGGGGCTGGAAACACCATATATTTT; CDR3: CASSLGGAGNTIYF
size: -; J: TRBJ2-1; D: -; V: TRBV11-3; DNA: TGTGCCAGCAGCTTAAGAGGGGATGAGCAGTTCTTC; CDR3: CASSLRGDEQFF
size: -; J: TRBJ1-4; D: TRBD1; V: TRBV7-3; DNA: TGTGCCAAAGACAGGGGGAGGGAGGATGAAAAACTGTTTTTT; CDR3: CAKDRGREDEKLFF
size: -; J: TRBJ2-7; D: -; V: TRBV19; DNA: TGTGCCAGTAGTATAGAAGCCGGGCAGGTGGGCTACGAGCAGTACTTC; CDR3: CASSIEAGQVGYEQYF
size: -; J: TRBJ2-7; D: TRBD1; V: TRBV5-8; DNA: TGTGCCAGCAGCTTCACAGGGGGATCCAGCTCCTACGAGCAGTACTTC; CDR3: CASSFTGGSSSYEQYF
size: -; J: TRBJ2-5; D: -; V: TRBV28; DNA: TGTGCCAGCAGTTTTACACAGCTCCAAGAGACCCAGTACTTC; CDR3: CASSFTQLQETQYF
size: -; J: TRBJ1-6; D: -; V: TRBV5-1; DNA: TGCGCCAGCAGCTTGGCAGGGTCCGAGGCCAATTCACCCCTCCACTTT; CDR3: CASSLAGSEANSPLHF
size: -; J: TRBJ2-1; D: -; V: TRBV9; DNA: TGTGCCAGCAGCGTAGACGGTGGCGGGTACAATGAGCAGTTCTTC; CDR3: CASSVDGGGYNEQFF
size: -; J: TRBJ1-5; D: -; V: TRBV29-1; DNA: TGCAGCGCCGTCACAAGCGCAAATCAGCCCCAGCATTTT; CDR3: CSAVTSANQPQHF
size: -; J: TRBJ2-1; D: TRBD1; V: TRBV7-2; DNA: TGTGCCAGCAGCCCCGGACAGGGGAGGGGCAATGAGCAGTTCTTC; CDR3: CASSPGQGRGNEQFF
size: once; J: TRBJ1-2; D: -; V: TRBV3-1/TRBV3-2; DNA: TGTGCCAGCAGCCCCGACGTAGGCTATGGCTACACCTTC; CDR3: CASSPDVGYGYTF
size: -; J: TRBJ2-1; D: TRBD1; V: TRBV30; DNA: TGTGCCTGGAGTAGGGACAGGACCTACAATGAGCAGTTCTTC; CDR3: CAWSRDRTYNEQFF
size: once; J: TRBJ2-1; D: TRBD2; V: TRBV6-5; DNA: TGTGCCAGCAGATCGGGACTAGCTAACAATGAGCAGTTCTTC; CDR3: CASRSGLANNEQFF
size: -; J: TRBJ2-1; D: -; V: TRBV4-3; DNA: TGCGCCAGCAGCCAAGATGAGCTAGCTGGCAATGAGCAGTTCTTC; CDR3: CASSQDELAGNEQFF
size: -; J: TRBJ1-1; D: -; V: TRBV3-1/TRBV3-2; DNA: TGTGCCAGCCGCCCACAGGGAGGAACTGAAGCTTTCTTT; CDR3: CASRPQGGTEAFF
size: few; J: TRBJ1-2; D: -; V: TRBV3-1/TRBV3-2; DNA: TGTGCCACCACAGGGAATAACTATGGCTACACCTTC; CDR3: CATTGNNYGYTF
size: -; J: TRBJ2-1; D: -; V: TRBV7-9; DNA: TGTGCCAGCAGCTTGACGTCTACAAACTCCTACAATGAGCAGTTCTTC; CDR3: CASSLTSTNSYNEQFF
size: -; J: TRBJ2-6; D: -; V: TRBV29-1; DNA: TGCAGCGTTACCGCGGGCGCTGGGGCCAACGTCCTGACTTTC; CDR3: CSVTAGAGANVLTF